The entry that follows covers one TCR beta chain sequence. Its antigen is not identified. Unexposed donor CD4+ T cells date from about 2011-2019, before the COVID-19 pandemic. Isolation of CD4+ T cells took place after roughly nine days in culture. Cells permitting, SARS-CoV-2 S/N and four cold-coronavirus spikes were tested on unexposed-donor CD4+ T cells. This specimen comes from a study of CD4 T cells in relation to SARS-CoV-2 and coronaviruses. TCRdb's copy holds only in-frame clones and misses some; the assay was immunoSEQ multiplex PCR. The table lists fewer than 20,000 clones, 65% to 75% of them singletons. In germline, CDR1 is LNHDA, CDR2 SQIVND (reference sequence). The CDR3 loop spans 15 amino acids. V was clipped by 7 bases and J by 4 bases; unmatched bases: 10.

This sequence was found in a human donor in good health. J is TRBJ1-2 and V is TRBV19; 9 bases agree with TRBD1. The sequencing input was CD4+ T cells from PBMCs, cultured in vitro. The CDR3 protein is CASTTTGGAAYGYTF. The CDR3 DNA reads TGTGCCAGTACCACTACAGGGGGCGCGGCCTATGGCTACACCTTC.